These 30 T cell receptor beta chains were sequenced from one sample in a study of blood T cell repertoires in COVID-19. Assay used: immunoSEQ multiplex PCR; TCRdb lists only in-frame clones, some missing. The sample records around 360,000 clones, more than 75% being singletons. Material: PBMCs or T cells enriched from blood (not recorded which). These receptors all come from a young woman who had recovered from COVID-19.

The CDR3 coding sequence is TGTGCCAGTAGTATTAGGGACAACTACGAGCAGTACTTC. Protein: CASSIRDNYEQYF. The J gene is TRBJ2-7, the V gene TRBV19; a possible D gene is TRBD1 (6 bases). The CDR3 is made up of 13 amino acids. V was shortened by 3 bases and J by 3 bases, with 9 bases between the two germline ends. Germline V gene sequence: CDR1 LNHDA, CDR2 SQIVND (reference sequence).

The chain recombines TRBV5-6 with TRBJ1-5; weak D call: TRBD1 (6 bases). Germline V gene lookup returns CDR1 SGHDT and CDR2 YYEEEE. V shed 0 bases and J shed 1 base, with 11 bases lying between them. This CDR3 is built from 16 residues. The CDR3 bases are TGTGCCAGCAGCTTGGGAACAGGGTTAAGCAATCAGCCCCAGCATTTT. Translation gives CASSLGTGLSNQPQHF.

This clone turned up a few times. This chain links TRBV28 with TRBJ2-1; D is perhaps TRBD2 (5 bases). V was pared by 7 bases and J by 0 bases, with 16 bases between. Germline assignment: CDR1 MDHEN and CDR2 SYDVKM. The CDR3 consists of 16 residues. The CDR3 loop is CASIPQRDPSYNEQFF. As DNA, the CDR3 is TGTGCCAGCATCCCACAGAGGGATCCCTCCTACAATGAGCAGTTCTTC.

The chain couples TRBV20-1 to TRBJ2-6; D uncertain. V lost 3 bases, J lost 0 bases, and 6 bases lay in between. Germline lookup yields CDR1 DFQATT and CDR2 SNEGSKA (reference sequence). CDR3 length equals 14 residues. In DNA, the CDR3 is TGCAGTGCTAGTTCCGGCTCTGGGGCCAACGTCCTGACTTTC. Translating gives CSASSGSGANVLTF.

The rearrangement links TRBV28 to TRBJ2-5; a possible D gene is TRBD2 (6 bases). The CDR3 is 15 amino acids. V lost 5 bases to trimming and J lost 1 base, with 14 bases between them. Germline CDR1 and CDR2: MDHEN and SYDVKM. As DNA, the CDR3 is TGTGCCAGCAGTACGCTTAGCGGTGTCCAAGAGACCCAGTACTTC. Translating it yields CASSTLSGVQETQYF.

V and J are TRBV5-1 and TRBJ1-5; tentative D call: TRBD1 (6 bases). Trimming took off 0 bases at V and 5 bases at J, with 12 bases between the two ends. Germline CDR1 is SGHRS and CDR2 is YFSETQ. The CDR3 spans 15 residues. The CDR3 is CASSLDGAGDQPQHF. In nucleotides, the CDR3 is TGCGCCAGCAGCTTGGATGGGGCAGGGGATCAGCCCCAGCATTTT.

This clone was observed once. This chain uses TRBV5-6 with TRBJ2-7; D is unclear. This CDR3 has 13 amino acids. The V gene's germline CDR1 is SGHDT and CDR2 YYEEEE. V lost 4 bases and J lost 8, with 16 bases in between. CDR3 DNA sequence: TGTGCCAGCAGCCGGAAGGTGGCTACTAAGCAGTACTTC. Protein product: CASSRKVATKQYF.

This clone was observed once. V is TRBV9 and J is TRBJ2-1; D gene uncertain. Germline V gene sequence: CDR1 SGDLS, CDR2 YYNGEE. Trimming removed 2 bases from V and 4 bases from J, with 10 bases in between. The CDR3 is made up of 14 amino acids. The CDR3 sequence is CASSVSGRYNEQFF. The CDR3 DNA reads TGTGCCAGCAGCGTCTCGGGTAGATACAATGAGCAGTTCTTC.

The V and J genes are TRBV2 and TRBJ1-4, with unresolved D. The CDR3 has 12 amino acids. Per germline, CDR1 SNHLY and CDR2 FYNNEI. V was clipped by 8 bases and J by 7 bases, with 11 bases between them. The CDR3 sequence is CASWEIGEKLFF. DNA of the CDR3: TGTGCCAGCTGGGAGATAGGTGAAAAACTGTTTTTT.

The chain has TRBV10-3 and TRBJ1-2, with TRBD1 matching over 7 bases. Looked up from germline, CDR1 is ENHRY and CDR2 is SYGVKD. V lost 5 bases to trimming and J lost 6 bases; unmatched junction nucleotides: 39. This CDR3 is built from 24 residues. The CDR3 region has the DNA TGTGCCATCAGTCTGGCGCCCAATACGAAACCAACGGGGAAGACCGGGACAGTTATAAATGGCTACACCTTC. Residues: CAISLAPNTKPTGKTGTVINGYTF.

Points on this clone: Other nucleotide sequences in the sample specify the same CDR3. This CDR3 is CASSEARGTEAFF. In DNA form, the CDR3 reads TGTGCCAGCAGTGAAGCAAGGGGCACTGAAGCTTTCTTT. This chain connects TRBV6-1 to TRBJ1-1, with D possibly matching TRBD1 (5 bases). CDR3 length equals 13 residues. The germline V and J ends were trimmed by 0 bases and 4 bases, with 6 bases remaining between them. The germline V gene has CDR1 MNHNS and CDR2 SASEGT.

The rearrangement uses TRBV25-1 and TRBJ1-6; a weak D match, TRBD1 (6 bases). There are 15 residues in the CDR3. Germline loops: CDR1 MGHDK, CDR2 SYGVNS. V gave up 3 bases and J gave up 3 bases, with 9 bases separating them. The CDR3 protein is CASSDRGFYNSPLHF. The DNA of the CDR3 is TGTGCCAGCAGTGACAGGGGATTCTATAATTCACCCCTCCACTTT.

The chain has TRBV27 and TRBJ2-7; possibly TRBD1 for D (6 bases). Germline V gives CDR1 MNHEY, CDR2 SMNVEV (reference sequence). V was cut by 4 bases and J by 5 bases, with 12 bases left in between. The CDR3 sequence is 13 residues long. The CDR3 region has the DNA TGTGCCAGCAGTTCAGGGGTCTTAAACGAGCAGTACTTC. This sequence encodes CASSSGVLNEQYF.

The rearrangement uses TRBV5-6 and TRBJ2-1, with unresolved D. The CDR3 consists of 15 residues. Germline V lookup: CDR1 SGHDT, CDR2 YYEEEE. Trimming took off 4 bases at V and 8 bases at J, with 19 bases between the two ends. DNA of the CDR3: TGTGCCAGCAGCATCACTGGGTCCCGCGCGGATGAGCAGTTCTTC. The encoded protein is CASSITGSRADEQFF.

In the case of this clone: Other DNA sequences of this sample code for an identical CDR3. V is TRBV29-1 and J is TRBJ2-2; 7 nucleotides line up with TRBD1. V dropped 6 bases and J dropped 1; count of bases not matched to a gene: 5. Germline values: CDR1 SQVTM, CDR2 ANQGSEA. The CDR3 has 14 residues. DNA for the CDR3: TGCAGCGTAACCCGGGACAGGAACACCGGGGAGCTGTTTTTT. Translating it yields CSVTRDRNTGELFF.

V usage is TRBV28 and J usage is TRBJ1-2; D gene unclear. The CDR3 totals 15 residues. Per the germline V gene, CDR1 is MDHEN and CDR2 is SYDVKM. V was cut by 7 bases and J by 0 bases, with 15 bases left in between. CDR3 sequence: CASTIAGKANYGYTF. In nucleotides, the CDR3 is TGTGCCAGCACCATCGCGGGCAAAGCTAACTATGGCTACACCTTC.

The chain joins TRBV4-1 to TRBJ2-1; 8 bases line up with TRBD1. CDR1 and CDR2 (germline): MGHRA, YSYEKL. Trimming at V came to 3 bases and at J to 10 bases, leaving 5 bases not matched to a gene. The CDR3 totals 13 residues. Written as DNA, the CDR3 is TGCGCCAGCAGCCACGCAGGGGGCGAAGAGCAGTTCTTC. Translating gives CASSHAGGEEQFF.

The chain couples TRBV4-1 to TRBJ2-1; a possible D gene is TRBD1 (6 bases). There are 15 residues in the CDR3. Trimming took 1 base from V and 8 from J, leaving 15 bases between them. Germline lookup yields CDR1 MGHRA and CDR2 YSYEKL. The CDR3 bases are TGCGCCAGCAGCCAAGGACAGGCCCTTGGGGATGAGCAGTTCTTC. Translating gives CASSQGQALGDEQFF.

The chain has TRBV28 and TRBJ2-1; 14 positions agree with TRBD2. Unmatched junction bases numbered 6, after V lost 5 bases and J lost 9 bases. CDR1 and CDR2 (germline): MDHEN, SYDVKM. The CDR3 has 15 amino acids. CDR3 sequence reads: CASSIGTSGGFEQFF. CDR3 nucleotides: TGTGCCAGCAGTATTGGGACTAGCGGGGGTTTTGAGCAGTTCTTC.

The genes are TRBV29-1 and TRBJ2-5; D not certain. Germline CDR1 and CDR2: SQVTM and ANQGSEA. The CDR3 loop spans 14 amino acids. Trimming removed 1 base at V and 2 bases at J, with 11 bases between. CDR3 protein: CSVEGGAVQETQYF. The CDR3 coding sequence is TGCAGCGTTGAAGGAGGTGCGGTTCAAGAGACCCAGTACTTC.

This chain uses TRBV19 with TRBJ2-7; D gene unclear. The V end lost 7 bases, the J end lost 4 bases, and 5 bases lay between the germline ends. The CDR3 loop spans 10 amino acids. CDR1 and CDR2 from the germline V gene are LNHDA and SQIVND (reference sequence). The CDR3 protein is CASIRYEQYF. The CDR3 DNA reads as TGTGCCAGTATCAGGTACGAGCAGTACTTC. Full variable domain (rest looked up from reference TRBV19 and TRBJ2-7): DGGITQSPKYLFRKEGQNVTLSCEQNLNHDAMYWYRQDPGQGLRLIYYSQIVNDFQKGDIAEGYSVSREKKESFPLTVTSAQKNPTAFYLCASIRYEQYFGPGTRLTVT.

This sequence joins TRBV12-3 or TRBV12-4 and TRBJ1-6; 9 bases match TRBD1. The trim removed 6 bases at V and 18 bases at J, leaving 12 bases unmatched. The CDR3 is made up of 13 amino acids. The CDR3 DNA follows: TGTGCCAGCAGCCAAGGACAGGGGTATCTTCCCCACTTT. Translated, it gives CASSQGQGYLPHF.

The rearrangement joins TRBV28 to TRBJ1-6; 8 bases are shared with TRBD1. Germline V gene data show CDR1 as MDHEN and CDR2 as SYDVKM. CDR3 length: 16 amino acids. V shed 5 bases and J 9 bases; nucleotides not matched to a gene: 12. For the CDR3, the DNA is TGTGCCAGCAGTCTGAGGACCTGGACAGGGTTTTCACCCCTCCACTTT. Protein sequence: CASSLRTWTGFSPLHF.

In this sample, this clone turned up a few times. CDR3 amino acids: CASSIGAAGNNEQYF. CDR3 DNA sequence: TGTGCCAGTAGTATAGGGGCGGCAGGGAACAACGAGCAGTACTTC. The chain combines TRBV19 with TRBJ2-7; the D gene is possibly TRBD1 (5 bases). V was cut by 1 base and J by 5 bases, with 15 bases left in between. The CDR3 covers 15 residues. From germline, CDR1 is LNHDA and CDR2 SQIVND (reference sequence).

V is TRBV7-9 and J is TRBJ2-1; the match to TRBD2 covers 12 bases. Germline CDR1 reads SEHNR; CDR2 reads FQNEAQ (reference sequence). The CDR3 covers 15 residues. V was clipped by 5 bases and J by 3 bases; unmatched bases: 2. The CDR3 DNA reads as TGTGCCAGCAGCCGGACTAGCGGGGTCTACAATGAGCAGTTCTTC. It translates to CASSRTSGVYNEQFF. The entire variable domain, with the rest obtained from reference TRBV7-9 and TRBJ2-1, is as follows: DTGVSQNPRHKITKRGQNVTFRCDPISEHNRLYWYRQTLGQGPEFLTYFQNEAQLEKSRLLSDRFSAERPKGSFSTLEIQRTEQGDSAMYLCASSRTSGVYNEQFFGPGTRLTVL.

The rearrangement links TRBV5-1 to TRBJ2-1; maybe TRBD1 (6 bases). From germline, CDR1 is SGHRS and CDR2 YFSETQ. The CDR3 length is 14 residues. V dropped 4 bases and J dropped 4 bases, with 12 bases sitting between them. The CDR3 DNA reads TGCGCCAGCAGCCCGTGGACAGAGTACAATGAGCAGTTCTTC. Translation gives CASSPWTEYNEQFF.

The chain recombines TRBV5-5 with TRBJ2-5; 12 nucleotides agree with TRBD1. Trimming removed 2 bases from V and 6 bases from J; junction bases left unmatched: 5. This CDR3 comprises 15 residues. Germline lookup yields CDR1 SGHKS and CDR2 YYEKEE (reference sequence). The chain's CDR3 is CASSFRDRGLKTQYF. The CDR3 DNA is TGTGCCAGCAGCTTCCGGGACAGGGGGCTTAAGACCCAGTACTTC.

The V call is TRBV4-2, the J call TRBJ1-1; perhaps TRBD1 as D (5 bases). This CDR3 has 14 residues. Germline-derived CDR1 and CDR2 are LGHNA and YNFKEQ. Trimming left V 3 bases short and J 3 bases short, with 11 bases between. The CDR3 nucleotides read TGTGCCAGCAGCCATTCACCGGGGGACACTGAAGCTTTCTTT. The encoded protein is CASSHSPGDTEAFF.

The chain uses TRBV27 and TRBJ2-7; TRBD2 matches 8 bases. V gave up 2 bases and J gave up 3 bases; unmatched junction bases: 3. CDR1 and CDR2 from the germline V gene are MNHEY and SMNVEV (reference sequence). The CDR3 length is 14 residues. This chain's CDR3 is CASSLGTSGYEQYF. The CDR3 bases are TGTGCCAGCAGTTTAGGCACTAGCGGCTACGAGCAGTACTTC.

This chain links TRBV9 with TRBJ2-7; 8 bases align to TRBD2. There are 15 residues in the CDR3. The V segment lost 4 bases and the J segment 6 bases; nucleotides outside the gene matches: 12. CDR1 and CDR2 (germline): SGDLS, YYNGEE. CDR3 DNA sequence: TGTGCCAGCAGCCCGGGGGGGCAGATAGGAGTCGAGCAGTACTTC. This gives the protein CASSPGGQIGVEQYF.